This T cell receptor (beta chain) originates from a study of blood T cell repertoires in COVID-19. Looking at the study overall: Samples taken during acute and convalescent COVID-19 were collected in the United States, Italy and Spain. In each case, the material was cDNA or gDNA derived from T cells, B-cell-depleted T cells, or PBMCs.

The CDR3 runs 13 residues. V trimming: 5 bases; J trimming: 2 bases; junction bases outside the gene matches: 0. Germline V CDR1 and CDR2: SGHNT, YENEEA. Original handling: The assay estimated nucleated cells by amplifying reference gene primers. Here immunoSEQ multiplex PCR was the method, and the copy in TCRdb shows in-frame clones only, minus some. The V and J calls and clone size come from that table; D and trimming were worked out from the DNA. The profile shows approximately 70,000 clones, over 80% of them singletons. What was sequenced was peripheral blood. This TCR was sampled from a human donor in a cohort sampled during active COVID-19. The chain combines TRBV11-3 with TRBJ2-1; 7 bases are a match to TRBD2. The DNA for the CDR3 is TGTGCCAGCAGCAGCGGGACCTACAATGAGCAGTTCTTC. It encodes CASSSGTYNEQFF.